This T cell receptor beta chain appears in the sequencing data of a study of blood T cell repertoires in COVID-19. The method was immunoSEQ multiplex PCR; TCRdb's version includes in-frame clones alone and lacks a portion of them. The sample yields a few hundred thousand clones, approximately 86% seen once. Trimming left V 5 bases short and J 5 bases short, with 12 bases between. Germline CDR1 reads MNHEY; CDR2 reads SVGAGI. The CDR3 sequence is 13 residues long. The receptor was isolated from an older woman with COVID-19, enrolled during active disease. The material sequenced was peripheral blood. The chain carries TRBV6-5 and TRBJ2-5; D is possibly TRBD2 (5 bases). For the CDR3, the DNA is TGTGCCAGCAGTAGAGGGAGCACTGAGACCCAGTACTTC. Its translation is CASSRGSTETQYF.